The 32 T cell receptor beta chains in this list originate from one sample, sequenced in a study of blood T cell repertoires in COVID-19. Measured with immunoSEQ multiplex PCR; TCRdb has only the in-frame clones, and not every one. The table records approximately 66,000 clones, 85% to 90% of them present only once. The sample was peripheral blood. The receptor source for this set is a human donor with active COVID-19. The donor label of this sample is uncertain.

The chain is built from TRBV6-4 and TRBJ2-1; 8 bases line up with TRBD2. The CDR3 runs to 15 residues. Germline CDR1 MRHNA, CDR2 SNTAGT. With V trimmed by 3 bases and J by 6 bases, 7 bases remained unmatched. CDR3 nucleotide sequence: TGTGCCAGCAGTGAGGCGGGGGGCCTTCTCAATGAGCAGTTCTTC. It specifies CASSEAGGLLNEQFF.

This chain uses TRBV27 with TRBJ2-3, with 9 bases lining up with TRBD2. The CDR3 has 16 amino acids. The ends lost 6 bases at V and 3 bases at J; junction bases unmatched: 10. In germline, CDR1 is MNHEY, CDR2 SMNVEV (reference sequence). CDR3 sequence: CASSTVSAGGTDTQYF. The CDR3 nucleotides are TGTGCCAGCAGCACTGTATCAGCGGGGGGAACAGATACGCAGTATTTT.

CDR3 sequence: CASSLGRYYGYTF. CDR3 coding DNA: TGTGCCAGCAGCTTAGGTAGATACTATGGCTACACCTTC. The rearrangement links TRBV7-2 to TRBJ1-2; D is unresolved. This CDR3 contains 13 residues. The germline gives CDR1 SGHTA, CDR2 FQGNSA. V lost 1 base and J 3 bases, leaving 6 bases between the germline ends.

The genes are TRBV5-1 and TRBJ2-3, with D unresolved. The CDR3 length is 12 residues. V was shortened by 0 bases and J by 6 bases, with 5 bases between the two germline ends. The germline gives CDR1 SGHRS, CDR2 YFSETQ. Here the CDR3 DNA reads TGCGCCAGCAGCTTGGTCGCGGATACGCAGTATTTT. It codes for CASSLVADTQYF.

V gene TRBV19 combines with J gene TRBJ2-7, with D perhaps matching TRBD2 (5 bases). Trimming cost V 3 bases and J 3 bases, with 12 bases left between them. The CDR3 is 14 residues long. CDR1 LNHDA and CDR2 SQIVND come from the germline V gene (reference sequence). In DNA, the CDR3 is TGTGCCAGTAGTATGGAGGCAGATGACTACGAGCAGTACTTC. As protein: CASSMEADDYEQYF.

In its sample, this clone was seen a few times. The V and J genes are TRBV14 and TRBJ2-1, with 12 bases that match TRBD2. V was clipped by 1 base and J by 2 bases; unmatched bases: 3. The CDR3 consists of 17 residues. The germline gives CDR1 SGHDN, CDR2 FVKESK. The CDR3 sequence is CASSQAGTSGPYNEQFF. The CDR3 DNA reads TGTGCCAGCAGCCAAGCCGGGACTAGCGGGCCCTACAATGAGCAGTTCTTC. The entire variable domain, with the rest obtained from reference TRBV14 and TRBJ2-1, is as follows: EAGVTQFPSHSVIEKGQTVTLRCDPISGHDNLYWYRRVMGKEIKFLLHFVKESKQDESGMPNNRFLAERTGGTYSTLKVQPAELEDSGVYFCASSQAGTSGPYNEQFFGPGTRLTVL.

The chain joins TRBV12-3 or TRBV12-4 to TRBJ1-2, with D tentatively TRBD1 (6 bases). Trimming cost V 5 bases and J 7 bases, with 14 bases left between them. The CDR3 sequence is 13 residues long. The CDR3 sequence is CASSPQGYRGYTF. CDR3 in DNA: TGTGCCAGCAGTCCCCAGGGGTACCGTGGCTACACCTTC.

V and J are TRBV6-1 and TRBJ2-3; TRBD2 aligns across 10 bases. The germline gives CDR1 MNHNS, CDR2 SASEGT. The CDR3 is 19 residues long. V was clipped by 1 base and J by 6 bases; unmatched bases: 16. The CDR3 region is CASSEGASGSSFLWDTQYF. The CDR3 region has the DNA TGTGCCAGCAGTGAAGGTGCTAGCGGGAGTAGTTTTCTATGGGATACGCAGTATTTT.

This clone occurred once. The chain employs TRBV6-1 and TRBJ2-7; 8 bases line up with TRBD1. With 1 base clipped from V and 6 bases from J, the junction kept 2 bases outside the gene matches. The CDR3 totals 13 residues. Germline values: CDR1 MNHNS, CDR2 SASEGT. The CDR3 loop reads CASSEGTGIEQYF. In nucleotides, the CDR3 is TGTGCCAGCAGTGAAGGGACAGGGATCGAGCAGTACTTC.

For the CDR3, the DNA is TGTGCCAGCAGCGAGGGCTTACAGGGGGTGGGATACGAGCAGTACTTC. Protein: CASSEGLQGVGYEQYF. This sequence joins TRBV7-9 and TRBJ2-7, with 8 bases aligning to TRBD1. This CDR3 has 16 residues. V shed 5 bases, J shed 4 bases, and the junction held 13 bases outside the gene matches. Germline V gives CDR1 SEHNR, CDR2 FQNEAQ (reference sequence).

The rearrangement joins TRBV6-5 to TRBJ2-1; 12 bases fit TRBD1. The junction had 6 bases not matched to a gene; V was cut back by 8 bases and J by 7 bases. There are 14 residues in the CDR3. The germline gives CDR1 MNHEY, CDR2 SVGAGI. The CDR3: CASSSGQGANEQFF. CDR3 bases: TGTGCCAGCTCCTCGGGACAGGGGGCGAATGAGCAGTTCTTC.

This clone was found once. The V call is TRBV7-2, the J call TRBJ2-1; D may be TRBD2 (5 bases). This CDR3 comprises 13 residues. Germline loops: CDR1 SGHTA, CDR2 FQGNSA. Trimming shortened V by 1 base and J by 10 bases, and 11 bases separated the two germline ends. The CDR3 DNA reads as TGTGCCAGCAGCTTAGGTGGGCGGGTCGAGCAGTTCTTC. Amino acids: CASSLGGRVEQFF.

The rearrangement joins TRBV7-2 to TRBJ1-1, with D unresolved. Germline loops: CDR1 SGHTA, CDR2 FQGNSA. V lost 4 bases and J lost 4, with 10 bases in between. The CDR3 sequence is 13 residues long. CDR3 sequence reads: CASSSLRGTEAFF. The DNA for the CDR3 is TGTGCCAGCAGCTCCCTTCGGGGCACTGAAGCTTTCTTT.

The CDR3 DNA reads TGCGCAGCAGCTACCGGGAAGAACACCGGGGAGCTGTTTTTT. Amino acids: CAAATGKNTGELFF. This chain connects TRBV5-1 to TRBJ2-2; D is possibly TRBD2 (5 bases). Per germline, CDR1 SGHRS and CDR2 YFSETQ. The CDR3 length is 14 residues. Filled out from reference TRBV5-1 and TRBJ2-2, the complete variable domain reads KAGVTQTPRYLIKTRGQQVTLSCSPISGHRSVSWYQQTPGQGLQFLFEYFSETQRNKGNFPGRFSGRQFSNSRSEMNVSTLELGDSALYLCAAATGKNTGELFFGEGSRLTVL.

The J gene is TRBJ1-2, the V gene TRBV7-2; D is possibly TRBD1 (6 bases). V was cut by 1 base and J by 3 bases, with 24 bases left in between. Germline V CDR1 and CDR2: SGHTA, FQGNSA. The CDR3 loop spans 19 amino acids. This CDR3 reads CASSLVGPVGQGLDYGYTF. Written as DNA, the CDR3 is TGTGCCAGCAGCTTAGTCGGGCCGGTGGGCCAGGGGCTGGACTATGGCTACACCTTC.

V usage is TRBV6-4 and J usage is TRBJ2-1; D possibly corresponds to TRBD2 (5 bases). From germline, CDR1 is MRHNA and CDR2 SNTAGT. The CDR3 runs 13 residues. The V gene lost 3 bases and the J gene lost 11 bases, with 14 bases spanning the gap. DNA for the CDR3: TGTGCCAGCAGTGAGTCGTCGGAGCGGAAGCAGTTCTTC. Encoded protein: CASSESSERKQFF.

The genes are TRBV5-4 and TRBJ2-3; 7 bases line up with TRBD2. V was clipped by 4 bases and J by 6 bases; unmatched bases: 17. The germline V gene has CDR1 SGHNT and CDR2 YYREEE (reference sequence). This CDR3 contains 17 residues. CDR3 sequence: CASSPGGGRASYDTQYF. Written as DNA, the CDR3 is TGTGCCAGCAGCCCCGGAGGTGGGAGGGCATCGTACGATACGCAGTATTTT. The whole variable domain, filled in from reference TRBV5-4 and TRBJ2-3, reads ETGVTQSPTHLIKTRGQQVTLRCSSQSGHNTVSWYQQALGQGPQFIFQYYREEENGRGNFPPRFSGLQFPNYSSELNVNALELDDSALYLCASSPGGGRASYDTQYFGPGTRLTVL.

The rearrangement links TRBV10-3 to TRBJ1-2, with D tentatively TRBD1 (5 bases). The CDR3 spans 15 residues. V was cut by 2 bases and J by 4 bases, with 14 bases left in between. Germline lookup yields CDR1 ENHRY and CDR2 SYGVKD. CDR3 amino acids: CAISERGGISYGYTF. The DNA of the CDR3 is TGTGCCATCAGTGAGCGGGGGGGGATTTCCTATGGCTACACCTTC.

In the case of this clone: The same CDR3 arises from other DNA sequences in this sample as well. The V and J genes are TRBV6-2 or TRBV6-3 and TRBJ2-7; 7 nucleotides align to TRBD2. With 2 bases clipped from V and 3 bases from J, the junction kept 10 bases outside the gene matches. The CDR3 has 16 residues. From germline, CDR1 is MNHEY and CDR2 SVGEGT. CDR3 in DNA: TGTGCCAGCAGTTACCCACTGGCGGGGGAAGACTACGAGCAGTACTTC. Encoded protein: CASSYPLAGEDYEQYF.

CDR3 sequence (DNA): TGCGCCAGCAGCTTGGGACTAGCGGGGGGGCGGTCCACAGATACGCAGTATTTT. Translating gives CASSLGLAGGRSTDTQYF. The chain combines TRBV5-1 with TRBJ2-3, with TRBD2 identical over 14 bases. The CDR3 is made up of 18 amino acids. CDR1 SGHRS and CDR2 YFSETQ come from the germline V gene. The V segment lost 0 bases and the J segment 2 bases; nucleotides outside the gene matches: 5.

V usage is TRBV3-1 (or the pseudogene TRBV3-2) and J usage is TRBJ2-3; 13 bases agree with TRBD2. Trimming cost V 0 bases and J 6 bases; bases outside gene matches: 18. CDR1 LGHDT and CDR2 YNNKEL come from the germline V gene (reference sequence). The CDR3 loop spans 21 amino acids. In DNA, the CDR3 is TGTGCCAGCAGCCAAGAGGTGGAGACAGCGGGACTAGCGGGGACGGCTGATACGCAGTATTTT. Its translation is CASSQEVETAGLAGTADTQYF.

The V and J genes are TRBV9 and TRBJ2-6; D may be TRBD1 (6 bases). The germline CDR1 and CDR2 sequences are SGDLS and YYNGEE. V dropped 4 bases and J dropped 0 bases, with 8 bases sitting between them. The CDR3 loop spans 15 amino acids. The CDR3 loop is CASSRDISGANVLTF. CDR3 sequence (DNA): TGTGCCAGCAGCCGGGACATCTCTGGGGCCAACGTCCTGACTTTC.

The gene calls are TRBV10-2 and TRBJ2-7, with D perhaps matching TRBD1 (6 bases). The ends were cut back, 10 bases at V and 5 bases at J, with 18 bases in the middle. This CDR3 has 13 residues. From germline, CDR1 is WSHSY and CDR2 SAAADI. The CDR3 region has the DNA TGCGCCACCGCGCTGGGGGCGTTAAACGAGCAGTACTTC. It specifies CATALGALNEQYF.

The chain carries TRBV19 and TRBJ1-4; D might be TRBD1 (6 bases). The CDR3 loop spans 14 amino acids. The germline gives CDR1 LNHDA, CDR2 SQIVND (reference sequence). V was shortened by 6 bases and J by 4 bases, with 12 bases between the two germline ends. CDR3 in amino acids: CASSPRGGNEKLFF. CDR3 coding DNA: TGTGCCAGTAGCCCACGAGGGGGTAATGAAAAACTGTTTTTT.

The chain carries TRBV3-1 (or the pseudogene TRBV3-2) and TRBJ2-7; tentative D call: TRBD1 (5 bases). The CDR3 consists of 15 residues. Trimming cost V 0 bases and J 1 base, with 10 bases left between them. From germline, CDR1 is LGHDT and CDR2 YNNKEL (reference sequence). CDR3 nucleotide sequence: TGTGCCAGCAGCCAAGATCAGGGAAGGTCCTACGAGCAGTACTTC. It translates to CASSQDQGRSYEQYF.

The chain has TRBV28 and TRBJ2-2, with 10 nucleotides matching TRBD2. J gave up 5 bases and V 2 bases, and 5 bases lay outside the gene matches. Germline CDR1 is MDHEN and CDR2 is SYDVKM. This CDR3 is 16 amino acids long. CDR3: CASSLQREGPTGELFF. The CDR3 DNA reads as TGTGCCAGCAGTTTACAGCGGGAGGGCCCAACCGGGGAGCTGTTTTTT.

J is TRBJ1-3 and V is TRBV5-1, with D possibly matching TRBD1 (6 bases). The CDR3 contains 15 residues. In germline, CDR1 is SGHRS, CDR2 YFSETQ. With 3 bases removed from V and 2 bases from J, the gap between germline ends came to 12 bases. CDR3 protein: CASSSNTGPGNTIYF. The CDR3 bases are TGCGCCAGCAGCTCCAATACAGGGCCTGGAAACACCATATATTTT.

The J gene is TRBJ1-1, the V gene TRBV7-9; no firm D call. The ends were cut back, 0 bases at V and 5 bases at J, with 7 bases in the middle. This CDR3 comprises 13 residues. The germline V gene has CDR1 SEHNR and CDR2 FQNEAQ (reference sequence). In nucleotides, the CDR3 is TGTGCCAGCAGCTTAGCTTGGGCTACTGAAGCTTTCTTT. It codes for CASSLAWATEAFF.

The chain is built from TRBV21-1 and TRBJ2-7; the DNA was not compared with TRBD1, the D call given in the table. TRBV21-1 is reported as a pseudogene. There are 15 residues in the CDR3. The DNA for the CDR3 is TGTGCCAGCAGCAGAACAGGATTCCTTGCCTACGAGCAGTACTTC. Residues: CASSRTGFLAYEQYF.

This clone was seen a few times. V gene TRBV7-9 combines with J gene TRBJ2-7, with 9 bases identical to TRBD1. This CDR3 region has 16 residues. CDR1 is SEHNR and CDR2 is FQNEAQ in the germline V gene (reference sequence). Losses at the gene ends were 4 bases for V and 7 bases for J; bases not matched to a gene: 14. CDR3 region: CASSSLIGQGFREQYF. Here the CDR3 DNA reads TGTGCCAGCAGCTCCTTGATAGGACAGGGGTTCAGGGAGCAGTACTTC.

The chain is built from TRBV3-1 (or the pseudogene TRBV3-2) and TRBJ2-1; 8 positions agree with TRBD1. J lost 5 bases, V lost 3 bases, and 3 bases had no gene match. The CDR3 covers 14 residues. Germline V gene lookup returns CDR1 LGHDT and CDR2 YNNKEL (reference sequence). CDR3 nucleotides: TGTGCCAGCAGCCACAGGGGGCGCAACAATGAGCAGTTCTTC. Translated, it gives CASSHRGRNNEQFF.

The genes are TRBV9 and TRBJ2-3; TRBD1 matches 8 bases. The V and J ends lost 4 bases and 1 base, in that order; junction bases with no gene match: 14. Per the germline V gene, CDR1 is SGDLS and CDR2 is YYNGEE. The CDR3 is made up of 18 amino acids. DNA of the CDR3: TGTGCCAGCAGCATAACTCCAGGGGGCCCAGGAGGCACAGATACGCAGTATTTT. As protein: CASSITPGGPGGTDTQYF.